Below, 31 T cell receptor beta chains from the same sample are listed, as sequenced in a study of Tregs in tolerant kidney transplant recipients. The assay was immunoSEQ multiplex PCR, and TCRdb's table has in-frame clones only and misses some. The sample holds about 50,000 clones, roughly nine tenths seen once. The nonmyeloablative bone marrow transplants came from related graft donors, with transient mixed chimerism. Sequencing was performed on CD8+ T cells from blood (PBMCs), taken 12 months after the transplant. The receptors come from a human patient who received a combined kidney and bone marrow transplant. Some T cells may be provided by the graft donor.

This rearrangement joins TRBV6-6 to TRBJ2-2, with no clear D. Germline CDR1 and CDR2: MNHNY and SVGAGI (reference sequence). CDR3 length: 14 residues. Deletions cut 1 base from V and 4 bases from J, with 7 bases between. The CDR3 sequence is CASSYFLPTGELFF. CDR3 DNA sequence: TGTGCCAGCAGTTACTTCCTCCCCACCGGGGAGCTGTTTTTT.

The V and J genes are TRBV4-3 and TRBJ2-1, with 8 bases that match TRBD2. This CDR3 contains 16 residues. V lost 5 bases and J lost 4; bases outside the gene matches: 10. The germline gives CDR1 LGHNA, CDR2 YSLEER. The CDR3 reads CASSSHLAGLYNEQFF. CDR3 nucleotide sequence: TGCGCCAGCAGCTCGCACCTAGCGGGCCTTTACAATGAGCAGTTCTTC.

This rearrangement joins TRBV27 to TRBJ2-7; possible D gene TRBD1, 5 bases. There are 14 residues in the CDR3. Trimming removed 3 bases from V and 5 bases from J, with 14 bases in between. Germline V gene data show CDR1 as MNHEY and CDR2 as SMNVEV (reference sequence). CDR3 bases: TGTGCCAGCAGTTTCAGGCAGGGTTCGAACGAGCAGTACTTC. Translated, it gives CASSFRQGSNEQYF.

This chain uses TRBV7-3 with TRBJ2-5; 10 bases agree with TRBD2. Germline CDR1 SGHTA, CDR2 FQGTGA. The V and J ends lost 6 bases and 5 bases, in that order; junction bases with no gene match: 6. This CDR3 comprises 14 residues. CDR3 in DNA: TGTGCCAGCAGGGGGCTAGCGGGGGAGGAGACCCAGTACTTC. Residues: CASRGLAGEETQYF.

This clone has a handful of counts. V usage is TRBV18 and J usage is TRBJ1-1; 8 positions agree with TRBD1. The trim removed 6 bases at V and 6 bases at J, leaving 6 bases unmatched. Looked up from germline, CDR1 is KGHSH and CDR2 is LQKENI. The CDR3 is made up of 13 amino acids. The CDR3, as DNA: TGTGCCAGCTCGGGTAGGACAGGGTCTGAAGCTTTCTTT. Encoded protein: CASSGRTGSEAFF.

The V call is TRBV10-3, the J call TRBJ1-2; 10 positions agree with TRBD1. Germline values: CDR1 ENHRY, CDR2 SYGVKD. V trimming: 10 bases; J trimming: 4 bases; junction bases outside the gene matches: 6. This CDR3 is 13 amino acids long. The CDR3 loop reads CATEGQGSYGYTF. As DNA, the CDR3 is TGTGCCACAGAGGGACAGGGGAGCTATGGCTACACCTTC.

In nucleotides, the CDR3 is TGTGCCAGCAGCCTTGGGACAGGCGTGGGGTACGAGCAGTACTTC. Protein sequence: CASSLGTGVGYEQYF. This chain uses TRBV7-3 with TRBJ2-7; 8 bases match TRBD1. There are 15 residues in the CDR3. Per germline, CDR1 SGHTA and CDR2 FQGTGA. J gave up 4 bases and V 5 bases, and 10 bases lay outside the gene matches.

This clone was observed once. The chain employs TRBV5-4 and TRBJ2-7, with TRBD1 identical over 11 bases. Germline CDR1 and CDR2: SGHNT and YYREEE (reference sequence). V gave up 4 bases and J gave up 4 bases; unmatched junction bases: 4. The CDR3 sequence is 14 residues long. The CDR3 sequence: CASSNGDRGYEQYF. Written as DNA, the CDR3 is TGTGCCAGCAGCAACGGGGACAGGGGGTACGAGCAGTACTTC.

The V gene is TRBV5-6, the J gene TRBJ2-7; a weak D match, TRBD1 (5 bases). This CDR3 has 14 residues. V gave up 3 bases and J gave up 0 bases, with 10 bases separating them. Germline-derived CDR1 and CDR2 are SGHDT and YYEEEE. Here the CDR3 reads CASSSGQSSYEQYF. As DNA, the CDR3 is TGTGCCAGCAGCTCAGGGCAAAGCTCCTACGAGCAGTACTTC.

The CDR3 DNA follows: TGTGCCAGCAGCTCGGCGAGGGGGCAAGGGGCCAACGTCCTGACTTTC. It is translated as CASSSARGQGANVLTF. This chain connects TRBV28 to TRBJ2-6, with TRBD1 identical over 7 bases. Per germline, CDR1 MDHEN and CDR2 SYDVKM. The CDR3 consists of 16 residues. V was clipped by 6 bases and J by 4 bases; unmatched bases: 9.

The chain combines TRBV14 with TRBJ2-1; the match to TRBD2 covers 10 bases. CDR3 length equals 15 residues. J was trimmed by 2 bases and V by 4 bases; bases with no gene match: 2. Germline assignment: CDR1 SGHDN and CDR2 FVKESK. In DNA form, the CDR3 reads TGTGCCAGCAGCCTGCTAGCGGGAGCCTACAATGAGCAGTTCTTC. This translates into CASSLLAGAYNEQFF.

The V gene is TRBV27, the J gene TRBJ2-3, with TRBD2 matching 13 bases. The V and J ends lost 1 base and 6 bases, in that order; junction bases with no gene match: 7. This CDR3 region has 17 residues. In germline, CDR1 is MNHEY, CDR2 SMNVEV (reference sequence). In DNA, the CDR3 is TGTGCCAGCAGTTTATACTTACTAGCGGGAGGGCTCGATACGCAGTATTTT. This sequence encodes CASSLYLLAGGLDTQYF.

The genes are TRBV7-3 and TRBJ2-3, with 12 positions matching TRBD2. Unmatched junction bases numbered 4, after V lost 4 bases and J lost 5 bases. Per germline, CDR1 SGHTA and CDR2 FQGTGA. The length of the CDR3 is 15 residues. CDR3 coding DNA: TGTGCCAGCAGCTCTAGCGGGGGGGCTGGAGATACGCAGTATTTT. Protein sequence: CASSSSGGAGDTQYF.

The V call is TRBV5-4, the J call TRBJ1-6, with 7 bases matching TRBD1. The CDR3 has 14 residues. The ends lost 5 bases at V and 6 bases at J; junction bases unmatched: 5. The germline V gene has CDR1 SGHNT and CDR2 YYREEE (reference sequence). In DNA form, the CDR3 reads TGTGCCAGCAGACAGGGGCAGGGTAATTCACCCCTCCACTTT. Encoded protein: CASRQGQGNSPLHF.

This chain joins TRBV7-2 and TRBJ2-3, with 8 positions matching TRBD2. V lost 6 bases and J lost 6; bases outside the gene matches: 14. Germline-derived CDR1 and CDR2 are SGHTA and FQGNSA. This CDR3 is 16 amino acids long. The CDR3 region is CASSRTSGPTLDTQYF. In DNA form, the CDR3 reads TGTGCCAGCAGTCGAACTAGCGGCCCAACGCTTGATACGCAGTATTTT.

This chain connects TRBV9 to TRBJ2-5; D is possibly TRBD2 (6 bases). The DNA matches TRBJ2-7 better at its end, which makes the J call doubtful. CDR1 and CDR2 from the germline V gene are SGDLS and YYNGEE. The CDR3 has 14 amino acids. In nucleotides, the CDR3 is TGTGCCAGCAGCGTCGGTCGCGGGACCTACGAGCAGTACTTC. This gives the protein CASSVGRGTYEQYF.

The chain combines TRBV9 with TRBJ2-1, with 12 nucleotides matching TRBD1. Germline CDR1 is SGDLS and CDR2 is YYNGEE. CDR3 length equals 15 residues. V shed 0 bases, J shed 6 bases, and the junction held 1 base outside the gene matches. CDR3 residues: CASSVEGQGANEQFF. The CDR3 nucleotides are TGTGCCAGCAGCGTAGAGGGACAGGGGGCCAATGAGCAGTTCTTC.

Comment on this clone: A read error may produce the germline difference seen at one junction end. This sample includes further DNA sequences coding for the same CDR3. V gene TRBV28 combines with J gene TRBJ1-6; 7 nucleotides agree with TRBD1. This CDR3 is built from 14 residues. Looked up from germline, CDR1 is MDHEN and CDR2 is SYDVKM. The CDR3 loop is CASSTGAGNSPLHF. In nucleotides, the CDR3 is TGTGCCAGCAGTACAGGGGCGGGCAATTCCCCCCTCCACTTT.

CDR3 protein: CASSLGDSVSSEQFF. In nucleotides, the CDR3 is TGTGCCAGCAGCTTAGGGGACAGCGTTTCTTCCGAGCAGTTCTTC. The V call is TRBV7-6, the J call TRBJ2-1, with TRBD1 identical over 7 bases. Trimming cost V 1 base and J 10 bases; bases outside gene matches: 10. Germline V CDR1 and CDR2: SGHVS, FNYEAQ. The CDR3 length is 15 residues.

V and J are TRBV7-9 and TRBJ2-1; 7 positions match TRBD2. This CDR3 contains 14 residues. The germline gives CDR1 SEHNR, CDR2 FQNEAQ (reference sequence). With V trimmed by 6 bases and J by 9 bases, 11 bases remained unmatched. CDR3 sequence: CASRLAGWGGEQFF. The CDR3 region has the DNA TGTGCCAGCAGGCTAGCCGGGTGGGGGGGTGAGCAGTTCTTC.

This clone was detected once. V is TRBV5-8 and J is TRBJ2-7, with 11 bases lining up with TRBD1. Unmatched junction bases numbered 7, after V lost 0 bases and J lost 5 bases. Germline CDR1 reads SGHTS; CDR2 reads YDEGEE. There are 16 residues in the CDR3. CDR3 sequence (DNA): TGTGCCAGCAGCTTGGGGTGGGACAGGGGGTCTCACGAGCAGTACTTC. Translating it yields CASSLGWDRGSHEQYF.

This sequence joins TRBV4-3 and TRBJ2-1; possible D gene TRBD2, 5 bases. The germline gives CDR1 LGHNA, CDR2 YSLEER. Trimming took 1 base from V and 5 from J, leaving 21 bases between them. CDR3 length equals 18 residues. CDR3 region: CASSQVAWGSRPNNEQFF. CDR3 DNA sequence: TGCGCCAGCAGCCAAGTAGCGTGGGGAAGTCGCCCTAACAATGAGCAGTTCTTC.

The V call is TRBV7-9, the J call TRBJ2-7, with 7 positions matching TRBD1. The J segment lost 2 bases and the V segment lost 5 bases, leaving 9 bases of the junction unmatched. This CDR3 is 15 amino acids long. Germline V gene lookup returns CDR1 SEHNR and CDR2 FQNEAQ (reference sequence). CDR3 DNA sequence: TGTGCCAGCAGCCGCCCGGGACAGACTACCTACGAGCAGTACTTC. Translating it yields CASSRPGQTTYEQYF.

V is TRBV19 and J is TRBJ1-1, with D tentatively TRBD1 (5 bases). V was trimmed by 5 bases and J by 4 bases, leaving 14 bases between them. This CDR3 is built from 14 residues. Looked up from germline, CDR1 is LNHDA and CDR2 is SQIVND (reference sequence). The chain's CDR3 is CASSSMGGGTEAFF. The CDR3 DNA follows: TGTGCCAGTAGTTCGATGGGGGGGGGCACTGAAGCTTTCTTT.

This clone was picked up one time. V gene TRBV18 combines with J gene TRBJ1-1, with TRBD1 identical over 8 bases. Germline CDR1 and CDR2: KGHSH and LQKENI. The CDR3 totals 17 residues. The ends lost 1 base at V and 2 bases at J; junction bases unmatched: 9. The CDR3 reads CASSPLFGQGVNTEAFF. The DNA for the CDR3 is TGTGCCAGCTCACCACTGTTCGGACAGGGAGTCAACACTGAAGCTTTCTTT.

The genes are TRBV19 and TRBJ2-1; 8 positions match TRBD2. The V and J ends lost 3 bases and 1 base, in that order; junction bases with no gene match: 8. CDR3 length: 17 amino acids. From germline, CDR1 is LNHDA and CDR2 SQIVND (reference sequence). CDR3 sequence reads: CASSITSGGGSYNEQFF. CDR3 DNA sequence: TGTGCCAGTAGTATCACTAGCGGCGGGGGTTCCTACAATGAGCAGTTCTTC.

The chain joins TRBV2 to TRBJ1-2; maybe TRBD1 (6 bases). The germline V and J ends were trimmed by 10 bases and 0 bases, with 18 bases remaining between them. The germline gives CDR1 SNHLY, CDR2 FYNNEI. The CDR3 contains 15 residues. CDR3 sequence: CAIPHQQGSNYGYTF. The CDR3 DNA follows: TGTGCCATCCCTCACCAACAGGGATCTAACTATGGCTACACCTTC.

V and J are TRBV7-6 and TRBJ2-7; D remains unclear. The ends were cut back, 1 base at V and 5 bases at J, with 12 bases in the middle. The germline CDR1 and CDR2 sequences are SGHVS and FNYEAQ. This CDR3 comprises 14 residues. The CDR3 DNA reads TGTGCCAGCAGCTTAGGACGAGGAATCGACGAGCAGTACTTC. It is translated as CASSLGRGIDEQYF.

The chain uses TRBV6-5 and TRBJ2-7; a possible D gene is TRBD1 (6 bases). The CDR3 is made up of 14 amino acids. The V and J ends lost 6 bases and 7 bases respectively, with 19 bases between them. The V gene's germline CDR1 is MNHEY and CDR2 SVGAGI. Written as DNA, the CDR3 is TGTGCCAGCAGAGAGACAGGCGCGGCCTTGGAGCAGTACTTC. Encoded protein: CASRETGAALEQYF.

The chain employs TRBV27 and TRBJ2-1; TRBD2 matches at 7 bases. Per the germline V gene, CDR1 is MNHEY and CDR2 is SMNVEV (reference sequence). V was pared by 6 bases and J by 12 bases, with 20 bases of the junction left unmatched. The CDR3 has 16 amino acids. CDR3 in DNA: TGTGCCAGCAGCTCCGAAGGGGTGCTAGCGGTACAAGGGCAGTTCTTC. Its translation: CASSSEGVLAVQGQFF.

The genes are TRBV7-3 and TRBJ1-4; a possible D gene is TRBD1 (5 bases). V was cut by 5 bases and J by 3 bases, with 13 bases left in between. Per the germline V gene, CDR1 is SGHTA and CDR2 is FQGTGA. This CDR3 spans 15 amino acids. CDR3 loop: CASSRKGSSNEKLFF. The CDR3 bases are TGTGCCAGCAGCCGGAAGGGGTCATCTAATGAAAAACTGTTTTTT. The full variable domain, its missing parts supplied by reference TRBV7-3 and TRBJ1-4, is GAGVSQTPSNKVTEKGKYVELRCDPISGHTALYWYRQSLGQGPEFLIYFQGTGAADDSGLPNDRFFAVRPEGSVSTLKIQRTERGDSAVYLCASSRKGSSNEKLFFGSGTQLSVL.